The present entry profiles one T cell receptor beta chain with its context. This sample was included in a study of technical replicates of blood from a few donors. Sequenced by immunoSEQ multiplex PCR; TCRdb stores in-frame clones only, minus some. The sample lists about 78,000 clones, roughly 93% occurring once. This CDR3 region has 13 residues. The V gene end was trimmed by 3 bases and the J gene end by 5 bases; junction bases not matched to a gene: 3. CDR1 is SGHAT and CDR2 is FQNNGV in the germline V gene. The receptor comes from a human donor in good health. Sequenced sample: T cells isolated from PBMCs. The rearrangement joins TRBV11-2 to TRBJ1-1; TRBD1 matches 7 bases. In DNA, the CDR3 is TGTGCCAGCAGCTTGAACAGGGGAACTGAAGCTTTCTTT. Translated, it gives CASSLNRGTEAFF.